This TCR beta chain was identified during a study of metastatic and nonmetastatic thyroid tumors. Study-wide background: For malignant and benign thyroid patients, tumor or nodule tissue and blood were the sources whose repertoires were compared. Study-wide results and limits: As reported, TCR beta diversity in blood and tumor was significantly higher in malignant thyroid tumors than in benign nodules.

The entire patient cohort was treatment-naive prior to thyroid surgery. Original methodology: Across clinicopathological groups, CDR3 differences served as the basis for building a distant-metastasis classifier for papillary thyroid cancer. TCRdb re-called clones via MiXCR from the PCR reads. TCRdb's processing, not the authors', yielded these V and J calls. The table shows some 18,000 clones, with approximately 35% occurring only once. Of note for this clone: No antigen is known for it.

CDR1 and CDR2 from the germline V gene are DFQATT and SNEGSKA (reference sequence). The CDR3 spans 13 residues. The ends were cut back, 0 bases at V and 5 bases at J, with 5 bases in the middle. Specimen: tumor tissue. The sequence was collected from a female donor with papillary thyroid cancer or a benign thyroid nodule (not recorded which). Some clones in this sample may be carry-over from other donors' samples. The genes are TRBV20-1 and TRBJ1-6; D gene unclear. CDR3 sequence reads: CSARENDNSPLHF. The CDR3 bases are TGCAGTGCTAGAGAGAACGATAATTCACCCCTCCACTTT.